These 28 T cell receptor beta chains were all obtained from the same sample, sequenced in a study of T-cell reconstitution after alpha-beta-depleted transplantation in children. During its preparation, the TCRbeta library received unique molecular identifiers. TCRdb itself ran the PCR reads through MiXCR, one entry per CDR3 protein. The table includes a few hundred thousand distinct CDR3 sequences, roughly 25% detected once. Sequencing was performed on PBMCs, mostly from graft donor cells, taken 180 days after TCRalphabeta/CD19-depleted stem cell transplant. These receptors were taken from a male patient between 5 and 17 years old who had a stem cell transplant for acute lymphoblastic leukemia, so the T cells may come from the graft donor.

V and J are TRBV29-1 and TRBJ2-3; D unresolved. CDR1 and CDR2 from the germline V gene are SQVTM and ANQGSEA. CDR3 size: 16 residues. V was trimmed by 4 bases and J by 0 bases, leaving 17 bases between them. CDR3 DNA: TGCAGCGTTGGCGGTGAGGTAGTCTCTAGCACAGATACGCAGTATTTT. The encoded protein is CSVGGEVVSSTDTQYF.

The chain has TRBV25-1 and TRBJ2-5; 9 bases align to TRBD2. The germline V gene has CDR1 MGHDK and CDR2 SYGVNS. Germline trimming cut 1 base from V and 5 bases from J; bases unmatched to any gene: 11. The CDR3 consists of 17 residues. The CDR3 coding sequence is TGTGCCAGCAGTGAATTTACAGCGGGAGGTTCGAAGGAGACCCAGTACTTC. As protein: CASSEFTAGGSKETQYF.

This clonotype was counted a few times. The chain recombines TRBV9 with TRBJ2-4, with 7 bases that match TRBD2. CDR1 is SGDLS, CDR2 YYNGEE, per germline. Germline trimming cut 3 bases from V and 4 bases from J; bases unmatched to any gene: 7. The CDR3 consists of 15 residues. CDR3 in amino acids: CASSDPVSGKNIQYF. CDR3 in DNA: TGTGCCAGCAGCGATCCCGTTAGCGGGAAAAACATTCAGTACTTC.

The rearrangement uses TRBV7-2 and TRBJ2-7; 10 bases agree with TRBD2. Germline V gives CDR1 SGHTA, CDR2 FQGNSA. The CDR3 is made up of 16 amino acids. V was pared by 1 base and J by 4 bases, with 7 bases of the junction left unmatched. CDR3 amino acids: CASSLGRASGSYEQYF. CDR3 coding DNA: TGTGCCAGCAGCTTAGGGAGGGCTAGCGGGAGTTACGAGCAGTACTTC.

This clonotype was detected only a few times. This chain links TRBV12-3 or TRBV12-4 with TRBJ1-1, with D perhaps TRBD1 (6 bases). Trimming took off 6 bases at V and 3 bases at J, with 17 bases between the two ends. This CDR3 is built from 15 residues. CDR3 DNA sequence: TGTGCCAGCAGGCCCAGGGGCAGTGCCTACACTGAAGCTTTCTTT. Translating gives CASRPRGSAYTEAFF.

This clonotype appeared a few times. The chain has TRBV12-3 or TRBV12-4 and TRBJ2-7; the match to TRBD2 covers 10 bases. The CDR3 runs to 14 residues. Unmatched junction bases numbered 4, after V lost 5 bases and J lost 3 bases. CDR3 in DNA: TGTGCCAGCAGTCCCGGGACTAGCGACTACGAGCAGTACTTC. As protein: CASSPGTSDYEQYF.

There are a few counts of this clonotype. CDR3 coding DNA: TGCAGTGCATCACACCATGAGCAGTTCTTC. It codes for CSASHHEQFF. The chain uses TRBV20-1 and TRBJ2-1, with D unclear. The V end was cut by 6 bases, the J end by 8 bases, with 8 bases between. The CDR3 covers 10 residues. The germline V gene encodes CDR1 DFQATT and CDR2 SNEGSKA (reference sequence).

The chain joins TRBV20-1 to TRBJ1-2; D ambiguous. Looked up from germline, CDR1 is DFQATT and CDR2 is SNEGSKA (reference sequence). The V end was cut by 1 base, the J end by 1 base, with 7 bases between. The CDR3 has 13 amino acids. The CDR3 sequence: CSARAVFNYGYTF. In DNA, the CDR3 is TGCAGTGCTAGAGCAGTGTTTAACTATGGCTACACCTTC.

This clonotype was recorded a few times. The CDR3 loop is CASSQETSGGTYNEQFF. CDR3 DNA: TGCGCCAGCAGCCAAGAAACTAGCGGGGGTACCTACAATGAGCAGTTCTTC. V is TRBV4-1 and J is TRBJ2-1; 11 nucleotides agree with TRBD2. The CDR3 runs 17 residues. Germline CDR1 and CDR2: MGHRA and YSYEKL. V lost 0 bases to trimming and J lost 2 bases; unmatched junction nucleotides: 3.

The chain links TRBV5-1 to TRBJ2-3; D is unclear. The V end lost 5 bases, the J end lost 2 bases, and 3 bases lay between the germline ends. The germline gives CDR1 SGHRS, CDR2 YFSETQ. CDR3 length: 11 amino acids. CDR3 loop: CASRVTDTQYF. As DNA, the CDR3 is TGCGCCAGCAGGGTCACAGATACGCAGTATTTT.

The sample holds many counts of this clonotype. The chain employs TRBV5-1 and TRBJ2-7; 9 bases map to TRBD1. CDR3 length: 14 residues. V trimming: 1 base; J trimming: 2 bases; junction bases outside the gene matches: 1. Germline V gives CDR1 SGHRS, CDR2 YFSETQ. CDR3 DNA sequence: TGCGCCAGCAGCTTGCGGGACAGGGCCTACGAGCAGTACTTC. Protein sequence: CASSLRDRAYEQYF.

V usage is TRBV7-2 and J usage is TRBJ2-7; D is perhaps TRBD1 or TRBD2 (6 bases each). Per the germline V gene, CDR1 is SGHTA and CDR2 is FQGNSA. The CDR3 totals 14 residues. Trimming removed 6 bases from V and 7 bases from J, with 19 bases in between. The CDR3 sequence: CASRIIGGRVEQYF. The CDR3 nucleotides are TGTGCCAGCAGAATTATAGGGGGGCGAGTGGAGCAGTACTTC.

This clonotype was detected many times. The genes are TRBV6-5 and TRBJ2-5; D ambiguous. The V and J ends lost 2 bases and 5 bases respectively, with 9 bases between them. The CDR3 covers 13 residues. The germline CDR1 and CDR2 sequences are MNHEY and SVGAGI. In nucleotides, the CDR3 is TGTGCCAGCAGTTACCCCGGAAGGGAGACCCAGTACTTC. Its translation: CASSYPGRETQYF.

Of note for this clonotype: Because it lacks the conserved phenylalanine or tryptophan at the end, this CDR3 is likely a read error. The chain has TRBV12-3 or TRBV12-4 and TRBJ1-1; weak D call: TRBD1 (5 bases). This CDR3 contains 13 residues. The ends were cut back, 7 bases at V and 8 bases at J, with 17 bases in the middle. The CDR3 bases are TGTGCCAGCAACGGGGGTTGGGGCACCGAAGCTTTCTAT. Encoded protein: CASNGGWGTEAFY.

This clonotype has a handful of counts. The V call is TRBV4-1, the J call TRBJ2-1; possible D gene TRBD2, 7 bases. In germline, CDR1 is MGHRA, CDR2 YSYEKL. The CDR3 is 17 amino acids. Deletions cut 3 bases from V and 3 bases from J, with 18 bases between. In DNA, the CDR3 is TGCGCCAGCAGCCAGGGGCTCGGACTAGGGGGCTACAATGAGCAGTTCTTC. Encoded protein: CASSQGLGLGGYNEQFF.

At least ten counts were recorded for this clonotype. V is TRBV5-1 and J is TRBJ2-7; perhaps TRBD2 as D (5 bases). Germline V gives CDR1 SGHRS, CDR2 YFSETQ. The CDR3 has 13 amino acids. Deletions cut 0 bases from V and 4 bases from J, with 8 bases between. CDR3 sequence: CASSLVRGYEQYF. For the CDR3, the DNA is TGCGCCAGCAGCTTGGTTCGGGGATACGAGCAGTACTTC. Complete variable domain (other parts from reference TRBV5-1 and TRBJ2-7): KAGVTQTPRYLIKTRGQQVTLSCSPISGHRSVSWYQQTPGQGLQFLFEYFSETQRNKGNFPGRFSGRQFSNSRSEMNVSTLELGDSALYLCASSLVRGYEQYFGPGTRLTVT.

This clonotype was counted between two and nine times. This chain uses TRBV25-1 with TRBJ1-4; no firm D call. CDR1 is MGHDK, CDR2 SYGVNS, per germline. Trimming removed 3 bases at V and 3 bases at J, with 8 bases between. The CDR3 has 14 amino acids. The CDR3 protein is CASSEWAANEKLFF. Here the CDR3 DNA reads TGTGCCAGCAGTGAGTGGGCAGCTAATGAAAAACTGTTTTTT. The full variable domain, completed using reference TRBV25-1 and TRBJ1-4, is EADIYQTPRYLVIGTGKKITLECSQTMGHDKMYWYQQDPGMELHLIHYSYGVNSTEKGDLSSESTVSRIRTEHFPLTLESARPSHTSQYLCASSEWAANEKLFFGSGTQLSVL.

This rearrangement joins TRBV18 to TRBJ2-2; TRBD2 agrees at 8 bases. Trimming at V came to 4 bases and at J to 6 bases, leaving 10 bases not matched to a gene. Germline V gene sequence: CDR1 KGHSH, CDR2 LQKENI. The CDR3 totals 16 residues. The CDR3 DNA reads as TGTGCCAGCTCACGACGGAATGGACTAGCTCCCGGGGAGCTGTTTTTT. Its translation: CASSRRNGLAPGELFF.

The chain uses TRBV11-2 and TRBJ1-5; D might be TRBD1 (5 bases). V was trimmed by 2 bases and J by 7 bases, leaving 9 bases between them. The CDR3 runs 13 residues. Germline CDR1 SGHAT, CDR2 FQNNGV. The CDR3 reads CASSLRRGQPQHF. For the CDR3, the DNA is TGTGCCAGCAGCTTAAGAAGGGGCCAGCCCCAGCATTTT.

This clonotype has ten or more counts. CDR3 protein: CASSLGQSSTDTQYF. In nucleotides, the CDR3 is TGCGCCAGCAGCTTGGGACAGAGTTCCACAGATACGCAGTATTTT. This chain connects TRBV5-1 to TRBJ2-3, with TRBD1 as a possible D gene (5 bases). CDR1 and CDR2 (germline): SGHRS, YFSETQ. This CDR3 region has 15 residues. Trimming took off 0 bases at V and 2 bases at J, with 10 bases between the two ends.

A few counts support this clonotype. The chain joins TRBV5-8 to TRBJ2-3; D is undetermined. The CDR3 contains 14 residues. V lost 7 bases and J 2 bases, leaving 14 bases between the germline ends. The V gene's germline CDR1 is SGHTS and CDR2 YDEGEE. CDR3 nucleotide sequence: TGTGCCAGCGCGCGAGGCAGAGCCACAGATACGCAGTATTTT. Translating it yields CASARGRATDTQYF.

This clonotype occurred a few times. The V call is TRBV5-1, the J call TRBJ2-2; D ambiguous. The CDR3 extends over 15 amino acids. Germline V lookup: CDR1 SGHRS, CDR2 YFSETQ. V was trimmed by 1 base and J by 2 bases, leaving 9 bases between them. CDR3 DNA sequence: TGCGCCAGCAGCTTGCGGGCCCTTAACACCGGGGAGCTGTTTTTT. This gives the protein CASSLRALNTGELFF.

CDR3 DNA sequence: TGTGCCAGCAGTTACTTCCCTAGGAGCGGGGGGTCCTACGAGCAGTACTTC. As protein: CASSYFPRSGGSYEQYF. The chain is built from TRBV6-2 or TRBV6-3 and TRBJ2-7; 9 bases match TRBD2. Germline V gene sequence: CDR1 MNHEY, CDR2 SVGEGT. The CDR3 runs 17 residues. The trim removed 1 base at V and 1 base at J, leaving 8 bases unmatched.

This clonotype was counted a few times. The V and J genes are TRBV12-3 or TRBV12-4 and TRBJ2-5, with D perhaps TRBD1 (6 bases). This CDR3 has 15 residues. Trimming removed 5 bases from V and 2 bases from J, with 15 bases in between. The CDR3 DNA reads TGTGCCAGCAGTCCCGACAGGTACTTTCAAGAGACCCAGTACTTC. Translation gives CASSPDRYFQETQYF.

The table lists this clonotype with many counts. One end of the junction is discordant with germline, which a read error may explain. The chain employs TRBV27 and TRBJ2-1, with no clear D. This CDR3 has 12 residues. Germline assignment: CDR1 MNHEY and CDR2 SMNVEV (reference sequence). The CDR3 sequence is CASSFWGNEQFF. The CDR3, as DNA: TGCGCCAGCAGCTTCTGGGGAAATGAGCAGTTCTTC.

On this clonotype: Compared with germline, one end of the junction differs, possibly owing to a read error. The chain has TRBV2 and TRBJ1-2, with D uncertain. Germline values: CDR1 SNHLY, CDR2 FYNNEI. The CDR3 length is 18 residues. CDR3 sequence (DNA): TGTACCAGCAGTTTAGCTCACGGGCCGTCAATCTTAGGTGGTGGCTACACCTTC. Encoded protein: CTSSLAHGPSILGGGYTF.

This clonotype was seen a few times. This chain joins TRBV20-1 and TRBJ1-1, with D perhaps matching TRBD1 (5 bases). The germline V gene encodes CDR1 DFQATT and CDR2 SNEGSKA (reference sequence). The CDR3 runs to 11 residues. Trimming cost V 7 bases and J 2 bases, with 8 bases left between them. The CDR3, as DNA: TGCAGTGGCGGGGGAAACACTGAAGCTTTCTTT. This codes for CSGGGNTEAFF.

The chain has TRBV7-9 and TRBJ1-4; the D is unclear. The CDR3 covers 15 residues. The V end lost 2 bases, the J end lost 4 bases, and 11 bases lay between the germline ends. Germline loops: CDR1 SEHNR, CDR2 FQNEAQ (reference sequence). The CDR3 region has the DNA TGTGCCAGCAGCTTAAGAACCCCCGGTAATGAAAAACTGTTTTTT. Translating it yields CASSLRTPGNEKLFF. The full variable domain, in which reference TRBV7-9 and TRBJ1-4 provide the parts outside the CDR3, is DTGVSQNPRHKITKRGQNVTFRCDPISEHNRLYWYRQTLGQGPEFLTYFQNEAQLEKSRLLSDRFSAERPKGSFSTLEIQRTEQGDSAMYLCASSLRTPGNEKLFFGSGTQLSVL.